The 31 T cell receptor beta chains below all came from one sample that was sequenced in a study of regulatory T cells in long-lasting Graves disease. Investigators prepared the TCR beta libraries by applying iRepertoire HTBI primers and Arm-PCR of CDR3 regions. TCRdb fed the multiplex PCR reads into MiXCR, producing one record per CDR3 protein. This sample has 650,000 to 850,000 distinct CDR3 sequences; about 32% occur once, and the top ten carry 40% to 50%. Time point noted: persistent/refractory GD, antithyroid drugs over 5 years with positive TRAb. RNA isolated from PBMCs was used to make the TCR library. Sequenced material: peripheral blood mononuclear cells (PBMCs), taken when the disease was refractory, from a patient treated with antithyroid drugs. The origin of the receptors is a female donor with Graves disease.

The J gene is TRBJ1-1, the V gene TRBV11-2; the D is unclear. V was clipped by 3 bases and J by 2 bases, with 13 bases between them. The CDR3 runs to 15 residues. The germline CDR1 and CDR2 sequences are SGHAT and FQNNGV. CDR3 bases: TGTGCCAGCAGCTTGACACGGGCTCCAAACACTGAAGCTTTCTTT. Amino acids: CASSLTRAPNTEAFF.

This clonotype showed up many times. Written as DNA, the CDR3 is TGTGCCAGCAGCCAACCCATATATGGCTACACCTTC. Translated: CASSQPIYGYTF. This sequence joins TRBV12-3 or TRBV12-4 and TRBJ1-2; no definite D call. This CDR3 spans 12 amino acids. The ends were cut back, 6 bases at V and 5 bases at J, with 10 bases in the middle.

This chain connects TRBV29-1 to TRBJ1-5; no reliable D call. The CDR3 loop spans 11 amino acids. Trimming pared 4 bases from V and 11 bases from J, leaving 12 bases between. Germline V gene sequence: CDR1 SQVTM, CDR2 ANQGSEA. The CDR3 region is CSVGEPGSQHF. The CDR3 DNA reads as TGCAGCGTTGGAGAACCCGGGTCCCAGCATTTT.

This clonotype was picked up one time. The chain is built from TRBV7-9 and TRBJ1-5; a possible D gene is TRBD1 (6 bases). The CDR3 sequence is 14 residues long. The V gene's germline CDR1 is SEHNR and CDR2 FQNEAQ (reference sequence). V was pared by 3 bases and J by 3 bases, with 9 bases between. CDR3 region: CASSFNRDNQPQHF. CDR3 sequence (DNA): TGTGCCAGCAGCTTTAACAGGGACAATCAGCCCCAGCATTTT.

The V and J genes are TRBV20-1 and TRBJ1-1; a possible D gene is TRBD1 (5 bases). The CDR3 is 14 amino acids. Trimming shortened V by 1 base and J by 2 bases, and 11 bases separated the two germline ends. Germline CDR1 and CDR2: DFQATT and SNEGSKA (reference sequence). The CDR3 loop is CSARAGPVNTEAFF. The CDR3 nucleotides are TGCAGTGCTAGAGCGGGACCTGTTAACACTGAAGCTTTCTTT.

This clonotype came up once. The chain couples TRBV4-1 to TRBJ1-5; D uncertain. The CDR3 is 15 amino acids. The V end lost 0 bases, the J end lost 0 bases, and 6 bases lay between the germline ends. Per germline, CDR1 MGHRA and CDR2 YSYEKL. The chain's CDR3 is CASSQDLSSNQPQHF. DNA for the CDR3: TGCGCCAGCAGCCAAGATCTGAGTAGCAATCAGCCCCAGCATTTT.

In this sample, this clonotype turned up a few times. The chain uses TRBV6-1 and TRBJ2-7; D perhaps matches TRBD2 (5 bases). The CDR3 has 15 amino acids. V lost 0 bases and J lost 2, with 11 bases in between. Germline values: CDR1 MNHNS, CDR2 SASEGT. CDR3 in amino acids: CASSEAAVGTYEQYF. The DNA of the CDR3 is TGTGCCAGCAGTGAAGCGGCGGTCGGGACCTACGAGCAGTACTTC.

This clonotype was counted only a few times. The rearrangement links TRBV5-1 to TRBJ1-1; unclear D gene. V dropped 1 base and J dropped 0 bases, with 7 bases sitting between them. This CDR3 is built from 14 residues. The germline CDR1 and CDR2 sequences are SGHRS and YFSETQ. The CDR3 spells CASSLLSMNTEAFF. The CDR3 region has the DNA TGCGCCAGCAGCTTGTTGAGCATGAACACTGAAGCTTTCTTT.

A word on this clonotype: Germline and junction disagree at one end, which may indicate a read error. This chain joins TRBV6-2 or TRBV6-3 and TRBJ2-5; 9 nucleotides line up with TRBD2. CDR1 is MNHEY, CDR2 SVGEGT, per germline. The CDR3 consists of 16 residues. CDR3 DNA sequence: TGTGTCAGCAGTGGGCGGGAGGGCGTTCCCCAAGAGACCCAGTACTTC. Its protein is CVSSGREGVPQETQYF.

J is TRBJ1-4 and V is TRBV11-2; 7 bases fit TRBD1. The CDR3 totals 14 residues. The germline V gene has CDR1 SGHAT and CDR2 FQNNGV. Unmatched junction bases numbered 5, after V lost 6 bases and J lost 4 bases. DNA of the CDR3: TGTGCCAGCAGGTCGACAGGGAGTAATGAAAAACTGTTTTTT. Protein product: CASRSTGSNEKLFF.

This chain links TRBV11-2 with TRBJ2-5; D is unresolved. Deletions cut 1 base from V and 4 bases from J, with 10 bases between. Germline-derived CDR1 and CDR2 are SGHAT and FQNNGV. The CDR3 contains 14 residues. DNA of the CDR3: TGTGCCAGCAGCTTAGGGGGTAGCATAGAGACCCAGTACTTC. It yields the protein CASSLGGSIETQYF.

CDR3 DNA sequence: TGTGCCAGCATCCCGGGGACAGGGATCAATCAGCCCCAGCATTTT. This gives the protein CASIPGTGINQPQHF. V is TRBV28 and J is TRBJ1-5, with TRBD1 matching 9 bases. The CDR3 is 15 amino acids. With 7 bases clipped from V and 3 bases from J, the junction kept 7 bases outside the gene matches. Germline CDR1 MDHEN, CDR2 SYDVKM.

This clonotype was counted a few times. This rearrangement joins TRBV6-5 to TRBJ2-7; 11 bases match TRBD2. The trim removed 1 base at V and 5 bases at J, leaving 4 bases unmatched. The CDR3 has 15 amino acids. From germline, CDR1 is MNHEY and CDR2 SVGAGI. The chain's CDR3 is CASSYYSGLADEQYF. The CDR3 bases are TGTGCCAGCAGTTACTATTCGGGACTAGCGGACGAGCAGTACTTC.

A few counts support this clonotype. The V and J genes are TRBV11-2 and TRBJ2-5; D might be TRBD2 (5 bases). The CDR3 is 16 residues long. CDR1 and CDR2 (germline): SGHAT, FQNNGV. Deletions cut 3 bases from V and 11 bases from J, with 25 bases between. DNA of the CDR3: TGTGCCAGCAGCTTTGCGCCGACCGTACAAGTCTGGGAGCAGTACTTC. This gives the protein CASSFAPTVQVWEQYF.

J is TRBJ1-1 and V is TRBV5-1, with TRBD1 identical over 8 bases. Per germline, CDR1 SGHRS and CDR2 YFSETQ. Losses at the gene ends were 3 bases for V and 5 bases for J; bases not matched to a gene: 12. This CDR3 spans 16 amino acids. The CDR3 reads CASSSDRAGRTTEAFF. The CDR3, as DNA: TGCGCCAGCAGCTCGGACAGGGCGGGGAGAACAACTGAAGCTTTCTTT.

This clonotype was found many times. Compared with germline, one end of the junction differs, possibly owing to a read error. V usage is TRBV5-1 and J usage is TRBJ1-2; TRBD1 is a possible D gene (5 bases). This CDR3 is 16 amino acids long. Germline values: CDR1 SGHRS, CDR2 YFSETQ. The DNA of the CDR3 is TGTGCCAGCAGCTTGGGGACGGTTAGCCTCCCATATGGCTACACCTTC. Translated, it gives CASSLGTVSLPYGYTF.

This clonotype was counted many times. DNA for the CDR3: TGTGCCAGCAGTCCCCCGGGAGGGGGTCAGCCCCAGCATTTT. Translating gives CASSPPGGGQPQHF. This chain links TRBV12-3 or TRBV12-4 with TRBJ1-5, with D possibly matching TRBD1 (6 bases). The CDR3 runs 14 residues. Trimming pared 5 bases from V and 6 bases from J, leaving 14 bases between.

Many counts were recorded for this clonotype. The J gene is TRBJ1-2, the V gene TRBV27; D ambiguous. CDR3 length: 14 residues. V was shortened by 3 bases and J by 0 bases, with 8 bases between the two germline ends. CDR1 and CDR2 from the germline V gene are MNHEY and SMNVEV (reference sequence). The CDR3 nucleotides read TGTGCCAGCAGTTTTCGGGCAGCTAACTATGGCTACACCTTC. This codes for CASSFRAANYGYTF.

The chain joins TRBV11-2 to TRBJ2-7; 10 bases are shared with TRBD2. V lost 3 bases to trimming and J lost 7 bases; unmatched junction nucleotides: 15. CDR1 is SGHAT and CDR2 is FQNNGV in the germline V gene. This CDR3 has 17 residues. The CDR3: CASSFVASGSLVKEQYF. In DNA, the CDR3 is TGTGCCAGCAGCTTTGTGGCTAGCGGGAGTTTGGTGAAAGAGCAGTACTTC.

V usage is TRBV11-2 and J usage is TRBJ2-1; 8 nucleotides align to TRBD1. Germline CDR1 and CDR2: SGHAT and FQNNGV. This CDR3 is 16 amino acids long. J lost 4 bases, V lost 0 bases, and 5 bases had no gene match. This CDR3 reads CASSLDLGTGYNEQFF. In DNA form, the CDR3 reads TGTGCCAGCAGCTTAGATCTTGGGACAGGATACAATGAGCAGTTCTTC.

This clonotype was picked up a small number of times. The chain has TRBV30 and TRBJ1-1; unclear D gene. Germline V CDR1 and CDR2: GTSNPN, SVGIG (reference sequence). CDR3 length equals 14 residues. V lost 1 base and J lost 4, with 13 bases in between. The CDR3 sequence: CAWSGTGWGTEAFF. The CDR3 DNA reads TGTGCCTGGAGTGGGACGGGCTGGGGCACTGAAGCTTTCTTT.

This clonotype was counted only a few times. V and J are TRBV9 and TRBJ1-1; D not resolved. The CDR3 runs to 14 residues. The V end lost 1 base, the J end lost 4 bases, and 11 bases lay between the germline ends. Germline V gene data show CDR1 as SGDLS and CDR2 as YYNGEE. CDR3 sequence: CASSVTGGFTEAFF. Written as DNA, the CDR3 is TGTGCCAGCAGCGTAACCGGCGGGTTCACTGAAGCTTTCTTT.

This clonotype has more than one count but fewer than ten. This chain connects TRBV19 to TRBJ1-1, with D unresolved. The germline gives CDR1 LNHDA, CDR2 SQIVND (reference sequence). This CDR3 contains 15 residues. With 3 bases removed from V and 4 bases from J, the gap between germline ends came to 15 bases. The CDR3 nucleotides read TGTGCCAGTAGTATGCGAGTTGGAGTTGGCACTGAAGCTTTCTTT. Its translation is CASSMRVGVGTEAFF.

The gene calls are TRBV19 and TRBJ1-1; TRBD1 might be the D (5 bases). Germline V gene lookup returns CDR1 LNHDA and CDR2 SQIVND (reference sequence). The CDR3 length is 17 residues. Deletions cut 6 bases from V and 4 bases from J, with 24 bases between. The CDR3 sequence is CASRGPGQGTLGTEAFF. The CDR3 bases are TGTGCCAGTAGGGGACCGGGGCAGGGTACTTTGGGCACTGAAGCTTTCTTT.

Note on this clonotype: An end of the junction differs from the germline gene, which may be a read error. V usage is TRBV28 and J usage is TRBJ1-2; the D gene is possibly TRBD1 (5 bases). Germline CDR1 and CDR2: MDHEN and SYDVKM. This CDR3 spans 14 amino acids. In DNA form, the CDR3 reads TGTGCCAGCAGTGCGCCTCCAGGGAACTATGGCTACGCCTTC. This sequence encodes CASSAPPGNYGYAF.

This clonotype has ten or more counts. The V call is TRBV6-5, the J call TRBJ2-2, with D tentatively TRBD2 (5 bases). CDR3 size: 17 residues. V was trimmed by 2 bases and J by 0 bases, leaving 13 bases between them. Per germline, CDR1 MNHEY and CDR2 SVGAGI. CDR3 coding DNA: TGTGCCAGCAGTTACCCAATGGGGAGTTCGAACACCGGGGAGCTGTTTTTT. The encoded protein is CASSYPMGSSNTGELFF.

V and J are TRBV25-1 and TRBJ2-7; possibly TRBD2 for D (5 bases). Per the germline V gene, CDR1 is MGHDK and CDR2 is SYGVNS. Trimming removed 2 bases from V and 2 bases from J, with 7 bases in between. The CDR3 covers 13 residues. DNA of the CDR3: TGTGCCAGCAGTGAAAGCGGCCCCTACGAGCAGTACTTC. Its protein product is CASSESGPYEQYF.

This clonotype came up a few times. A much larger clone sits a single nucleotide away, making a read error possible. The chain recombines TRBV7-9 with TRBJ1-1; unclear D gene. V lost 0 bases, J lost 1 base, and 6 bases lay in between. Germline V CDR1 and CDR2: SEHNR, FQNEAQ (reference sequence). This CDR3 comprises 14 residues. CDR3 in amino acids: CASSLAQENTEAFF. CDR3 in DNA: TGTGCCAGCAGCTTAGCGCAGGAGAACACTGAAGCTTTCTTT.

The chain combines TRBV6-1 with TRBJ1-1; TRBD1 is a possible D gene (5 bases). The CDR3 is made up of 13 amino acids. Trimming left V 6 bases short and J 5 bases short, with 13 bases between. CDR1 and CDR2 from the germline V gene are MNHNS and SASEGT. This CDR3 reads CASSRNQGTEAFF. The CDR3 nucleotides read TGTGCCAGCAGCCGTAACCAGGGAACTGAAGCTTTCTTT.

V usage is TRBV6-1 and J usage is TRBJ2-7; 11 nucleotides line up with TRBD1. Germline-derived CDR1 and CDR2 are MNHNS and SASEGT. V shed 9 bases, J shed 4 bases, and the junction held 8 bases outside the gene matches. The CDR3 covers 14 residues. This CDR3 is CASDMDRGRYEQYF. The DNA of the CDR3 is TGTGCCAGTGACATGGACAGGGGGCGGTACGAGCAGTACTTC.

This clonotype showed up just a few times. This chain connects TRBV7-9 to TRBJ2-7, with D unclear. This CDR3 has 12 residues. From germline, CDR1 is SEHNR and CDR2 FQNEAQ (reference sequence). Deletions cut 2 bases from V and 7 bases from J, with 9 bases between. This CDR3 reads CASSLRLEEQYF. CDR3 in DNA: TGTGCCAGCAGCTTAAGACTTGAAGAGCAGTACTTC.